One TCR beta chain is described in this entry. The sample originates from a study of blood T cell repertoires in COVID-19. Study background: From the United States, Italy and Spain came samples of acute and convalescent COVID-19. PBMCs, B-cell-depleted T cells, or T cells provided the cDNA or gDNA that made up the material.

Authors' analysis steps: Nucleated cell number was recorded as an estimate derived from reference gene primer amplification. Profiled with immunoSEQ multiplex PCR; TCRdb holds only in-frame clones, not every one. Clone size and the V and J calls come from that table; the DNA yielded D and trimming. The table shows under 250,000 clones, with more than 70% occurring only once. Sequenced sample: peripheral blood. The receptor's source is a man in his fifties or sixties with active or convalescent COVID-19.

CDR3: CASSLASYGYTF. The CDR3 DNA reads TGTGCCAGCAGCTTAGCGAGCTATGGCTACACCTTC. V usage is TRBV7-2 and J usage is TRBJ1-2; D unclear. Germline-derived CDR1 and CDR2 are SGHTA and FQGNSA. V lost 0 bases, J lost 4 bases, and 3 bases lay in between. The CDR3 sequence is 12 residues long. The full variable domain, its missing parts supplied by reference TRBV7-2 and TRBJ1-2, is GAGVSQSPSNKVTEKGKDVELRCDPISGHTALYWYRQSLGQGLEFLIYFQGNSAPDKSGLPSDRFSAERTGGSVSTLTIQRTQQEDSAVYLCASSLASYGYTFGSGTRLTVV.